This T cell receptor (beta chain) was obtained from a study of regulatory T cells in long-lasting Graves disease. Through Arm-PCR of CDR3 regions and iRepertoire HTBI primers, TCR beta libraries were built. TCRdb re-derived calls from the multiplex PCR reads in MiXCR, one entry per CDR3 protein. Found here are about 470,000 distinct CDR3 sequences, more than 13% of them singletons; the top ten hold 16%. The CDR3 contains 16 residues. Per the germline V gene, CDR1 is DFQATT and CDR2 is SNEGSKA (reference sequence). V shed 3 bases, J shed 2 bases, and the junction held 13 bases outside the gene matches. Time point meaning: newly diagnosed GD, antithyroid drugs for less than 3 months. PBMCs provided the RNA from which the TCR library was made. These data also featured in a second study, about T cells in Graves' hyperthyroidism and ophthalmopathy.

Source: peripheral blood mononuclear cells (PBMCs), taken at new diagnosis, from a patient treated with antithyroid drugs. The source of this sequence is a woman in her 30s with Graves disease. The J gene is TRBJ2-7, the V gene TRBV20-1, with 7 bases fitting TRBD2. The CDR3 region has the DNA TGCAGTGCTAGCCGCCTGACGGGCGGGAGCACCTACGAGCAGTACGTC. Its protein product is CSASRLTGGSTYEQYV.